What follows are 12 T cell receptor beta chains derived from one specimen sequenced in a study of early T cells in non-severe SARS-CoV-2 infection. TCRdb reprocessed the 5' RACE reads via MiXCR and lists one record per CDR3 protein. The repertoire holds 55,000 to 75,000 distinct CDR3 sequences, with 5.9% as singletons. The sequences come from whole blood, collected at baseline. The receptors were sampled from an adult who was a healthcare worker with PCR-confirmed SARS-CoV-2 infection or an uninfected control (not recorded which).

This clonotype was seen repeatedly, ten times or more. The chain combines TRBV6-5 with TRBJ2-7; perhaps TRBD2 as D (6 bases). Deletions cut 5 bases from V and 0 bases from J, with 14 bases between. CDR3 length: 15 amino acids. Looked up from germline, CDR1 is MNHEY and CDR2 is SVGAGI. The CDR3 is CASSPDSGGSYEQYF. The CDR3 DNA reads TGTGCCAGCAGTCCCGATAGCGGCGGCTCCTACGAGCAGTACTTC.

The sample holds a few counts of this clonotype. CDR3 bases: TGTGCCAGCAGTTACGGCGACTCTCGGGCCGGGGAGCTGTTTTTT. The encoded protein is CASSYGDSRAGELFF. V is TRBV6-5 and J is TRBJ2-2; D gene ambiguous. Trimming took 2 bases from V and 6 from J, leaving 13 bases between them. In germline, CDR1 is MNHEY, CDR2 SVGAGI. The CDR3 sequence is 15 residues long.

This clonotype showed up many times. The rearrangement joins TRBV24-1 to TRBJ2-1; TRBD1 agrees at 9 bases. With V trimmed by 0 bases and J by 3 bases, 2 bases remained unmatched. CDR3 length: 16 residues. Germline V gene lookup returns CDR1 KGHDR and CDR2 SFDVKD. The CDR3: CATSDLGDRDYNEQFF. The CDR3 DNA is TGTGCCACCAGTGATTTGGGGGACAGGGACTACAATGAGCAGTTCTTC.

This clonotype appeared many times. V usage is TRBV6-2 or TRBV6-3 and J usage is TRBJ2-1; TRBD1 aligns across 10 bases. Losses at the gene ends were 5 bases for V and 8 bases for J; bases not matched to a gene: 6. Germline V gives CDR1 MNHEY, CDR2 SVGEGT. The CDR3 has 14 amino acids. As DNA, the CDR3 is TGTGCCAGCAGTGACGACAGGGGGCGCGATGAGCAGTTCTTC. Protein sequence: CASSDDRGRDEQFF.

This clonotype was seen at least ten times. V and J are TRBV28 and TRBJ2-2, with D unresolved. V was cut by 2 bases and J by 1 base, with 2 bases left in between. The V gene's germline CDR1 is MDHEN and CDR2 SYDVKM. The CDR3 length is 13 residues. CDR3: CASSLRNTGELFF. The CDR3, as DNA: TGTGCCAGCAGTTTACGGAACACCGGGGAGCTGTTTTTT.

This clonotype has ten or more counts. The DNA of the CDR3 is TGCAGTGCTACGGGACTAGCGGCCTACGAGCAGTACTTC. It specifies CSATGLAAYEQYF. The chain combines TRBV20-1 with TRBJ2-7; TRBD2 agrees at 11 bases. V lost 4 bases, J lost 2 bases, and 1 base stayed unmatched. Germline V gene data show CDR1 as DFQATT and CDR2 as SNEGSKA (reference sequence). This CDR3 contains 13 residues.

In this sample, this clonotype turned up many times. The chain employs TRBV29-1 and TRBJ2-5; 8 bases map to TRBD1. This CDR3 has 14 amino acids. Germline V CDR1 and CDR2: SQVTM, ANQGSEA. With 5 bases clipped from V and 2 bases from J, the junction kept 7 bases outside the gene matches. The CDR3 is CSVWDRPSQETQYF. CDR3 nucleotides: TGCAGCGTTTGGGACAGGCCATCTCAAGAGACCCAGTACTTC. Using reference TRBV29-1 and TRBJ2-5 for the parts outside the CDR3, the full variable domain is SAVISQKPSRDICQRGTSLTIQCQVDSQVTMMFWYRQQPGQSLTLIATANQGSEATYESGFVIDKFPISRPNLTFSTLTVSNMSPEDSSIYLCSVWDRPSQETQYFGPGTRLLVL.

The sample holds many counts of this clonotype. The chain employs TRBV28 and TRBJ2-3, with a weak D call TRBD1 (6 bases). CDR1 MDHEN and CDR2 SYDVKM come from the germline V gene. This CDR3 contains 15 residues. Trimming stripped 3 bases from V and 2 bases from J, with 12 bases between. The CDR3 here is CASSFPTGHTDTQYF. In DNA, the CDR3 is TGTGCCAGCAGTTTCCCTACAGGGCACACAGATACGCAGTATTTT.

The gene calls are TRBV10-1 and TRBJ2-2; no reliable D call. The CDR3 runs to 14 residues. V lost 7 bases to trimming and J lost 1 base, with 10 bases between them. CDR1 and CDR2 (germline): WNHNN, SYGVQD (reference sequence). The CDR3 protein is CASNKDGNTGELFF. The CDR3 bases are TGCGCCAGCAACAAGGACGGGAACACCGGGGAGCTGTTTTTT.

This clonotype was recorded a few times. The chain uses TRBV7-2 and TRBJ2-2; 15 bases are shared with TRBD2. CDR3 length: 17 amino acids. Germline V gene lookup returns CDR1 SGHTA and CDR2 FQGNSA. After removal of 0 bases from V and 7 bases from J, the junction contained 3 bases not matched to a gene. The CDR3 loop is CASSLAGLAGGFGELFF. The CDR3 DNA is TGTGCCAGCAGCTTAGCGGGACTAGCGGGAGGCTTCGGGGAGCTGTTTTTT.

This clonotype was observed many times. The V and J genes are TRBV20-1 and TRBJ1-4; possibly TRBD1 for D (5 bases). The CDR3 has 13 residues. Germline V gives CDR1 DFQATT, CDR2 SNEGSKA (reference sequence). The germline V and J ends were trimmed by 3 bases and 8 bases, with 13 bases remaining between them. The CDR3 sequence is CSARGVGGEKLFF. CDR3 nucleotides: TGCAGTGCTAGGGGGGTTGGTGGAGAAAAACTGTTTTTT.

This clonotype was detected ten times or more. The chain carries TRBV15 and TRBJ2-1; D is perhaps TRBD1 or TRBD2 (5 bases each). The V end lost 0 bases, the J end lost 0 bases, and 9 bases lay between the germline ends. Germline CDR1 and CDR2: LNHNV and YYDKDF (reference sequence). The CDR3 consists of 16 residues. CDR3 in amino acids: CATSRDVGVSYNEQFF. CDR3 DNA: TGTGCCACCAGCAGAGATGTGGGGGTCTCCTACAATGAGCAGTTCTTC. Using reference TRBV15 and TRBJ2-1 for the parts outside the CDR3, the full variable domain is DAMVIQNPRYQVTQFGKPVTLSCSQTLNHNVMYWYQQKSSQAPKLLFHYYDKDFNNEADTPDNFQSRRPNTSFCFLDIRSPGLGDTAMYLCATSRDVGVSYNEQFFGPGTRLTVL.